This is a list of T cell receptor beta chains from one sample in a study of blood T cell repertoires in COVID-19. Libraries were prepared by immunoSEQ multiplex PCR; TCRdb keeps only in-frame clonotypes and omits some of them. Of approximately 100,000 clones in the sample, approximately 62% were seen once. The sequencing sample was made of peripheral blood. All receptors come from an elderly man with acute or convalescent COVID-19. Each CDR3 is given with its conserved first and last residue. A D gene is named only where the DNA matches it firmly. Some rows have no size entry. The others give once, few or many, or a class for an expanded clone.

length: 18
size: NA
V: TRBV9
D: TRBD2
J: TRBJ2-1
CDR3: CASSVGPQTSGSYNEQFF
DNA: TGTGCCAGCAGCGTCGGACCGCAGACTAGCGGGAGCTACAATGAGCAGTTCTTC

length: 14
size: NA
V: TRBV7-9
D: TRBD2
J: TRBJ2-5
CDR3: CASRQGLVVETQYF
DNA: TGTGCCAGCAGACAGGGACTAGTGGTTGAGACCCAGTACTTC

length: 15
size: once
V: TRBV10-2
D: NA
J: TRBJ2-3
CDR3: CASSERQSITDTQYF
DNA: TGCGCCAGCAGTGAGCGACAGTCGATCACAGATACGCAGTATTTT

length: 16
size: NA
V: TRBV2
D: TRBD1
J: TRBJ1-4
CDR3: CASSEGRQGKGEKLFF
DNA: TGTGCCAGCAGTGAAGGTCGACAGGGCAAGGGAGAAAAACTGTTTTTT

length: 16
size: NA
V: TRBV2
D: TRBD1
J: TRBJ2-7
CDR3: CASSEGRTGAAYEQYF
DNA: TGTGCCAGCAGTGAAGGGAGGACAGGGGCTGCCTACGAGCAGTACTTC

length: 15
size: NA
V: TRBV18
D: NA
J: TRBJ1-1
CDR3: CASSLMGRTNTEAFF
DNA: TGTGCCAGCTCACTTATGGGCCGAACGAACACTGAAGCTTTCTTT

length: 11
size: NA
V: TRBV6-2/TRBV6-3
D: NA
J: TRBJ2-7
CDR3: CASSSLYEQYF
DNA: TGTGCCAGCAGTTCCCTCTACGAGCAGTACTTC

length: 14
size: NA
V: TRBV6-5
D: NA
J: TRBJ1-5
CDR3: CASGGGYSNQPQHF
DNA: TGTGCCAGCGGCGGGGGGTATAGCAATCAGCCCCAGCATTTT

length: 13
size: NA
V: TRBV2
D: TRBD1
J: TRBJ1-2
CDR3: CASSETGGFGYTF
DNA: TGTGCCAGCAGTGAAACAGGGGGCTTTGGCTACACCTTC

length: 12
size: NA
V: TRBV3-1/TRBV3-2
D: NA
J: TRBJ2-5
CDR3: CASSQDLRTQYF
DNA: TGTGCCAGCAGCCAAGATTTGAGGACCCAGTACTTC

length: 14
size: NA
V: TRBV19
D: NA
J: TRBJ2-1
CDR3: CASSWSRPSNEQFF
DNA: TGTGCCAGTAGTTGGAGTCGCCCCTCCAATGAGCAGTTCTTC